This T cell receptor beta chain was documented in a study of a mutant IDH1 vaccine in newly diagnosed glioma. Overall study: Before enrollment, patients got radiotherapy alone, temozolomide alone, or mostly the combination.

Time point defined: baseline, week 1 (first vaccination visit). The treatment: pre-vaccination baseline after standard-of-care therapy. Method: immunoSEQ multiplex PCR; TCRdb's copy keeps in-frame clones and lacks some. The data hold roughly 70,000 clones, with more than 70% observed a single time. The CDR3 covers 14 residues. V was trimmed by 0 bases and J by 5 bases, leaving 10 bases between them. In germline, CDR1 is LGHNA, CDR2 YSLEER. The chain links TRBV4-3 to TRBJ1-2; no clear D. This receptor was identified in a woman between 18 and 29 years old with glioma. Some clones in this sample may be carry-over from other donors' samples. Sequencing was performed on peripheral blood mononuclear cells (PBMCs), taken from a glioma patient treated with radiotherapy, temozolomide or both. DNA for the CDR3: TGCGCCAGCAGCCAAGATCTCGGTGGATATGGCTACACCTTC. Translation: CASSQDLGGYGYTF.